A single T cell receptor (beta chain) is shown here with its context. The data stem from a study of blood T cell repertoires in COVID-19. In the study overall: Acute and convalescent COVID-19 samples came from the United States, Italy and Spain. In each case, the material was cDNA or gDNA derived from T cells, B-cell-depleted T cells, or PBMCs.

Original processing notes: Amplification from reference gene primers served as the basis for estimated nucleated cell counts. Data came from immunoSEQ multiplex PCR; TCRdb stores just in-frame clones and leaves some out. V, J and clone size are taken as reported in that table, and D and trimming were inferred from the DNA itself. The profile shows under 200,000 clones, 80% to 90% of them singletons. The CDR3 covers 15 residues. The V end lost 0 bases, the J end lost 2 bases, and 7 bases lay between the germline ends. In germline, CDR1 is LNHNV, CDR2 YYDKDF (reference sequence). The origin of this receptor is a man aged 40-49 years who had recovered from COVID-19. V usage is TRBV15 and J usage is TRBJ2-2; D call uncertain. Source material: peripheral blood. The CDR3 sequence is CATSRDFLNTGELFF. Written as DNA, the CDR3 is TGTGCCACCAGCAGAGATTTCCTCAACACCGGGGAGCTGTTTTTT.